This T cell receptor (beta chain) is drawn from a study of blood T cell repertoires in COVID-19. Study overall: The cDNA or gDNA used as material had been derived from T cells, B-cell-depleted T cells, or PBMCs.

The CDR3 consists of 14 residues. Germline assignment: CDR1 MGHRA and CDR2 YSYEKL. The junction had 3 bases not matched to a gene; V was cut back by 3 bases and J by 2 bases. Some clones are missing from TCRdb's copy, which holds only in-frame ones; the method was immunoSEQ multiplex PCR. There are 100,000 to 150,000 clones in the sample; 86% occur only once, and about 2.5% lies in the top ten. Individuals aged about 18 to 90 years were recruited from 24 US areas. Cohorts were determined from participant-reported clinical history. The sample was PBMCs or T cells enriched from blood (not recorded which). The V and J genes are TRBV4-1 and TRBJ2-7, with 8 bases that match TRBD1. The TCR comes from a woman in her fifties or sixties who had recovered from COVID-19. The CDR3 loop reads CASSHGQGPYEQYF. CDR3 coding DNA: TGCGCCAGCAGCCACGGACAGGGCCCCTACGAGCAGTACTTC.